Listed below are T cell receptor beta chains from one sample, sequenced in a study of blood T cell repertoires in COVID-19. Generated by immunoSEQ multiplex PCR, the TCRdb table keeps only in-frame clones and is missing some. This table holds over 110,000 clones, about 87% found once. Input material: peripheral blood. All receptors derive from a human donor in a cohort sampled during active COVID-19. CDR3s include the opening cysteine and the closing phenylalanine or tryptophan. D genes are given only for firm matches. Clone size is given for some rows only: seen once, a few or many times, or a class if the clone is expanded.

d_gene	v_gene	abundance	len	j_gene	CDR3nt	CDR3aa
TRBD1	TRBV3-1/TRBV3-2	NA	18	TRBJ2-3	TGTGCCAGCAGCCCCCTCCCTCGACAGGGAGAGGGCACAGATACGCAGTATTTT	CASSPLPRQGEGTDTQYF
TRBD1	TRBV5-1	NA	14	TRBJ2-7	TGCGCCAGCACCCTGGACAGGGGAAGGTACGAGCAGTACTTC	CASTLDRGRYEQYF
TRBD1	TRBV5-6	NA	14	TRBJ2-7	TGTGCCAGCAGCGCCGGGACAGAAACCTACGAGCAGTACTTC	CASSAGTETYEQYF
TRBD2	TRBV7-7	NA	17	TRBJ2-5	TGTGCCAGCAGCCCCTCGGGCGGTAGCGGGGTCCAAGAGACCCAGTACTTC	CASSPSGGSGVQETQYF
NA	TRBV4-1	NA	19	TRBJ1-6	TGCGCCAGCAGCCAAGGGGGTGCGGGGGCAAGCTCCTATAATTCACCCCTCCACTTT	CASSQGGAGASSYNSPLHF
NA	TRBV25-1	NA	16	TRBJ1-6	TGTGCCAGCAGTGAATTTCAGGGGCTAGCTAATTCACCCCTCCACTTT	CASSEFQGLANSPLHF
NA	TRBV9	NA	15	TRBJ2-1	TGTGCCAGCAGCGTAGATGGACAGATATACAATGAGCAGTTCTTC	CASSVDGQIYNEQFF
NA	TRBV5-8	many	13	TRBJ1-2	TGTGCCAGCAGCTTGCCCGGGGGCTATGGCTACACCTTC	CASSLPGGYGYTF
NA	TRBV6-5	NA	15	TRBJ1-1	TGTGCCAGCAGTTACGCGGGCAGGGGATACACTGAAGCTTTCTTT	CASSYAGRGYTEAFF
TRBD1	TRBV19	NA	15	TRBJ1-2	TGTGCCAGTAGAGACAGGGGACAGGGGGCGGATGGCTACACCTTC	CASRDRGQGADGYTF